This T cell receptor beta chain is from a study of PD-L1 blockade in urothelial cancer. For the study at large: When patients started atezolizumab in about 2014, it was given at 1,200 mg intravenously every 3 weeks.

Time point in this sample: pretreatment peripheral blood. Patients had urothelial carcinoma that was locally advanced or metastatic. The CDR3 has 18 residues. Looked up from germline, CDR1 is ENHRY and CDR2 is SYGVKD. J lost 2 bases, V lost 2 bases, and 12 bases had no gene match. Some clones are missing from TCRdb's copy, which holds only in-frame ones; the method was immunoSEQ multiplex PCR. The sample has 45,000 to 55,000 clones, approximately 88% seen once. The sequences come from PBMCs, collected around atezolizumab (anti-PD-L1) treatment. The chain couples TRBV10-3 to TRBJ1-2, with 9 bases fitting TRBD1. The source is a man in his forties or fifties with urothelial cancer. The CDR3 DNA follows: TGTGCCATCAGTGAGACTGGGGGACAGGGTCGAGGAAACTATGGCTACACCTTC. Residues: CAISETGGQGRGNYGYTF.